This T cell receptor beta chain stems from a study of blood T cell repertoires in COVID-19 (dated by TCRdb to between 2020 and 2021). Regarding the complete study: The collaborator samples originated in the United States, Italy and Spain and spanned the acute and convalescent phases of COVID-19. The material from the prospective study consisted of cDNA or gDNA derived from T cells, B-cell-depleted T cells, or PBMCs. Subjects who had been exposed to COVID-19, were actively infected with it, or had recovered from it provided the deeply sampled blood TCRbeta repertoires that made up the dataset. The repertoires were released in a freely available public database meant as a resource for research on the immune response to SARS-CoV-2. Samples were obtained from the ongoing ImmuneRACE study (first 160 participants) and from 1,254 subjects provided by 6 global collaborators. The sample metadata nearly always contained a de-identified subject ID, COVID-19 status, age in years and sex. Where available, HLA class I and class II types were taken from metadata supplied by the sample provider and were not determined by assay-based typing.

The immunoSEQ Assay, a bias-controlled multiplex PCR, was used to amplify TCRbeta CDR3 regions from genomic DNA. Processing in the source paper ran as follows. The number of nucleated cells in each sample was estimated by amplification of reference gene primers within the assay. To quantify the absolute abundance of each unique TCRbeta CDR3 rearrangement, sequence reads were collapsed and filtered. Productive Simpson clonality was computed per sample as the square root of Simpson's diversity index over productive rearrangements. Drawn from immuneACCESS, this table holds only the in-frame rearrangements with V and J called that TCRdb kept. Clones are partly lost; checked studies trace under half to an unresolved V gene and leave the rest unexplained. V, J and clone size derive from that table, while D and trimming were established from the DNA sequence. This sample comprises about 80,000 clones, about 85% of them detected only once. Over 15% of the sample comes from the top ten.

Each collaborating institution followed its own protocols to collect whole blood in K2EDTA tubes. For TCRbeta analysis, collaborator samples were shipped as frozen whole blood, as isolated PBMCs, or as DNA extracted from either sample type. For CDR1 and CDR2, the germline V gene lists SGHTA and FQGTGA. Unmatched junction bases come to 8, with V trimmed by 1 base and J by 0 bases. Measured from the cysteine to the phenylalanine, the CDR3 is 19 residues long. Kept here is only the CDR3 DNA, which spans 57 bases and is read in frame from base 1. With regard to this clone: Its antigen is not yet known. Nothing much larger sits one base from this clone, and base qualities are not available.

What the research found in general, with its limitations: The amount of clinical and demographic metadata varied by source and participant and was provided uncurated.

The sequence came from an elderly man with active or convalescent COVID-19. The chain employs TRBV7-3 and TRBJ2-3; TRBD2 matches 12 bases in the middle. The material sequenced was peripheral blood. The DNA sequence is TGTGCCAGCAGCTTAAGGGGAACAGGACTAGCGGGAAGCACAGATACGCAGTATTTT. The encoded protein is CASSLRGTGLAGSTDTQYF.